These 15 T cell receptor beta chains were sequenced from one sample in a study of beta chain features in type 1 diabetes. Sequencing targeted expressed TCRB transcripts, as all isolated RNA had been reverse transcribed. The assay was immunoSEQ multiplex PCR, and TCRdb's table has in-frame clones only and misses some. This repertoire shows under 450,000 clones, roughly 16% found once; its top ten account for approximately 0.02%. The sample was naive CD4+ T cells from blood. The receptors derive from a woman aged 18-29 years in good health.

V usage is TRBV5-1 and J usage is TRBJ2-1; 9 bases agree with TRBD1. The CDR3 length is 15 residues. CDR1 is SGHRS, CDR2 YFSETQ, per germline. Germline trimming cut 2 bases from V and 9 bases from J; bases unmatched to any gene: 9. The CDR3 region is CASSFTGGQEGEQFF. The CDR3 coding sequence is TGCGCCAGCAGCTTTACAGGGGGCCAGGAAGGTGAGCAGTTCTTC.

The chain links TRBV5-1 to TRBJ1-1; 7 bases fit TRBD1. Germline V lookup: CDR1 SGHRS, CDR2 YFSETQ. The CDR3 totals 14 residues. Trimming took 6 bases from V and 0 from J; bases not matched to a gene: 5. CDR3 nucleotide sequence: TGCGCCAGCAACTCCGGGACAGTGAACACTGAAGCTTTCTTT. It specifies CASNSGTVNTEAFF.

V gene TRBV5-1 combines with J gene TRBJ2-2, with 10 bases that match TRBD2. CDR1 SGHRS and CDR2 YFSETQ come from the germline V gene. This CDR3 comprises 16 residues. V trimming: 4 bases; J trimming: 0 bases; junction bases outside the gene matches: 3. In DNA, the CDR3 is TGCGCCAGCAGCACTACTAGCGGGACGAACACCGGGGAGCTGTTTTTT. Protein: CASSTTSGTNTGELFF.

The V call is TRBV29-1, the J call TRBJ1-2; 9 nucleotides match TRBD1. The length of the CDR3 is 16 residues. V dropped 3 bases and J dropped 4; count of bases not matched to a gene: 12. Germline assignment: CDR1 SQVTM and CDR2 ANQGSEA. The CDR3 protein is CSVEEGQGRIAYGYTF. The CDR3 nucleotides read TGCAGCGTTGAGGAGGGACAGGGAAGAATTGCCTATGGCTACACCTTC.

This clone was counted only a few times. The chain recombines TRBV9 with TRBJ2-1; 7 bases are a match to TRBD2. V lost 3 bases, J lost 7 bases, and 10 bases stayed unmatched. Germline V gene lookup returns CDR1 SGDLS and CDR2 YYNGEE. This CDR3 comprises 15 residues. CDR3 DNA: TGTGCCAGCAGCGCGAACCGGGGAGGGAGGAATGAGCAGTTCTTC. It codes for CASSANRGGRNEQFF.

This sequence joins TRBV5-4 and TRBJ2-2; possible D gene TRBD2, 5 bases. Trimming stripped 3 bases from V and 2 bases from J, with 17 bases between. The CDR3 totals 17 residues. Per the germline V gene, CDR1 is SGHNT and CDR2 is YYREEE (reference sequence). The CDR3 reads CASSSERIGVNTGELFF. The CDR3 nucleotides read TGTGCCAGCAGCTCGGAAAGAATCGGGGTTAACACCGGGGAGCTGTTTTTT.

This sequence joins TRBV6-1 and TRBJ2-2; 7 bases fit TRBD1. The germline V gene has CDR1 MNHNS and CDR2 SASEGT. V lost 7 bases to trimming and J lost 4 bases; unmatched junction nucleotides: 6. This CDR3 has 14 amino acids. This CDR3 reads CASTQQGRTGELFF. In DNA form, the CDR3 reads TGTGCCAGCACCCAACAGGGGCGCACCGGGGAGCTGTTTTTT.

This clone was recorded a few times. The V call is TRBV28, the J call TRBJ2-5; TRBD2 matches 9 bases. V lost 7 bases to trimming and J lost 4 bases; unmatched junction nucleotides: 7. CDR3 size: 14 residues. Germline V gene lookup returns CDR1 MDHEN and CDR2 SYDVKM. In DNA, the CDR3 is TGTGCCAGCACCCCCGCGGGAGGGCGAGAGACCCAGTACTTC. This translates into CASTPAGGRETQYF.

About this clone: Other DNA sequences within the sample encode an identical CDR3. The chain uses TRBV2 and TRBJ1-1, with TRBD1 as a possible D gene (5 bases). Between the trimmed V and J ends, which lost 5 bases and 3 bases, there was a span of 10 bases. The CDR3 loop spans 13 amino acids. Germline-derived CDR1 and CDR2 are SNHLY and FYNNEI. CDR3 sequence: CASSRQGYTEAFF. CDR3 coding DNA: TGTGCCAGCAGTCGTCAGGGTTACACTGAAGCTTTCTTT. Full variable domain (remainder filled in from reference TRBV2 and TRBJ1-1): EPEVTQTPSHQVTQMGQEVILRCVPISNHLYFYWYRQILGQKVEFLVSFYNNEISEKSEIFDDQFSVERPDGSNFTLKIRSTKLEDSAMYFCASSRQGYTEAFFGQGTRLTVV.

In this sample, this clone turned up a few times. The rearrangement links TRBV20-1 to TRBJ1-1; unclear D gene. Germline loops: CDR1 DFQATT, CDR2 SNEGSKA (reference sequence). Trimming shortened V by 5 bases and J by 1 base, and 5 bases separated the two germline ends. The CDR3 spans 11 residues. The CDR3 protein is CSAVANTEAFF. DNA of the CDR3: TGCAGTGCTGTGGCGAACACTGAAGCTTTCTTT.

This clone was seen more than once but under ten times. The chain has TRBV29-1 and TRBJ2-1; D remains ambiguous. The CDR3 extends over 14 amino acids. Per germline, CDR1 SQVTM and CDR2 ANQGSEA. Trimming cost V 7 bases and J 2 bases, with 15 bases left between them. This CDR3 is CSALVLLTYNEQFF. The CDR3 bases are TGCAGCGCCCTAGTACTCCTTACCTACAATGAGCAGTTCTTC.

In this sample, this clone turned up a few times. The V gene is TRBV29-1, the J gene TRBJ2-6; D remains ambiguous. The V end lost 5 bases, the J end lost 0 bases, and 11 bases lay between the germline ends. This CDR3 has 15 residues. CDR1 SQVTM and CDR2 ANQGSEA come from the germline V gene. CDR3 nucleotides: TGCAGCGTTTACACCCTAGGCTCTGGGGCCAACGTCCTGACTTTC. Amino acids: CSVYTLGSGANVLTF. Full variable domain (missing parts from reference TRBV29-1 and TRBJ2-6): SAVISQKPSRDICQRGTSLTIQCQVDSQVTMMFWYRQQPGQSLTLIATANQGSEATYESGFVIDKFPISRPNLTFSTLTVSNMSPEDSSIYLCSVYTLGSGANVLTFGAGSRLTVL.

This clone turned up a few times. The V call is TRBV30, the J call TRBJ1-5, with 7 bases aligning to TRBD1. Per germline, CDR1 GTSNPN and CDR2 SVGIG (reference sequence). The trim removed 2 bases at V and 3 bases at J, leaving 7 bases unmatched. CDR3 length: 15 amino acids. CDR3 nucleotide sequence: TGTGCCTGGAGTTCATCGGGACAGCACAATCAGCCCCAGCATTTT. Translating gives CAWSSSGQHNQPQHF.

There are a few counts of this clone. The rearrangement joins TRBV9 to TRBJ2-5; 7 bases fit TRBD1. From germline, CDR1 is SGDLS and CDR2 YYNGEE. CDR3 size: 15 residues. The junction had 3 bases not matched to a gene; V was cut back by 0 bases and J by 1 base. The CDR3 sequence is CASSVVGQLQETQYF. The CDR3 DNA follows: TGTGCCAGCAGCGTAGTGGGACAGCTCCAAGAGACCCAGTACTTC.

The chain is built from TRBV5-1 and TRBJ2-1; D unclear. Germline V lookup: CDR1 SGHRS, CDR2 YFSETQ. Trimming took 0 bases from V and 0 from J, leaving 10 bases between them. The CDR3 length is 16 residues. The CDR3 sequence is CASSLAPIGSYNEQFF. The CDR3 coding sequence is TGCGCCAGCAGCTTGGCTCCGATCGGCTCCTACAATGAGCAGTTCTTC. The full variable domain, rest sourced from reference TRBV5-1 and TRBJ2-1, is KAGVTQTPRYLIKTRGQQVTLSCSPISGHRSVSWYQQTPGQGLQFLFEYFSETQRNKGNFPGRFSGRQFSNSRSEMNVSTLELGDSALYLCASSLAPIGSYNEQFFGPGTRLTVL.